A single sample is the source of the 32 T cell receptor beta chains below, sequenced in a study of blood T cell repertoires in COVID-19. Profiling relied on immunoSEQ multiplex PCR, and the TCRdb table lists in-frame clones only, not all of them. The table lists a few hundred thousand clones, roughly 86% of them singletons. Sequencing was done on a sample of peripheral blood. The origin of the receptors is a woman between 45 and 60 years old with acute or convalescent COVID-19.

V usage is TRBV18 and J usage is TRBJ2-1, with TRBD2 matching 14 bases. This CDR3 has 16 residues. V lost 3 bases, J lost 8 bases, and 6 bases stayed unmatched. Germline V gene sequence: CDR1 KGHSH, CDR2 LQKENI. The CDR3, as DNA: TGTGCCAGCTCACCTCCGGGACTAGCGGGAGTTGATGAGCAGTTCTTC. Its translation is CASSPPGLAGVDEQFF.

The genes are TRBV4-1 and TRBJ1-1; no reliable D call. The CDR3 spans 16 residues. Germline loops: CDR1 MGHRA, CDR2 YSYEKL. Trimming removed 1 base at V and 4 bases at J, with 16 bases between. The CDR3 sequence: CASSQGVSGGITEAFF. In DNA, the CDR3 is TGCGCCAGCAGCCAAGGGGTCTCGGGAGGAATCACTGAAGCTTTCTTT.

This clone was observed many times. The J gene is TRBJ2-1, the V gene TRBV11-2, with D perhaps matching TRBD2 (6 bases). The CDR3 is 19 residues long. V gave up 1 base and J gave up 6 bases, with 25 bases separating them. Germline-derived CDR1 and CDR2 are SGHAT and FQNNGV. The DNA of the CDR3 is TGTGCCAGCAGCTTAGCTAGCGTGCCCCAGGCACCGACCTCCAATGAGCAGTTCTTC. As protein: CASSLASVPQAPTSNEQFF.

The CDR3 sequence: CASSPGQGRTDTQYF. As DNA, the CDR3 is TGCGCCAGCAGCCCGGGACAGGGGAGGACAGATACGCAGTATTTT. The gene calls are TRBV4-3 and TRBJ2-3; TRBD1 matches at 10 bases. The junction had 4 bases not matched to a gene; V was cut back by 4 bases and J by 3 bases. The CDR3 contains 15 residues. CDR1 and CDR2 from the germline V gene are LGHNA and YSLEER.

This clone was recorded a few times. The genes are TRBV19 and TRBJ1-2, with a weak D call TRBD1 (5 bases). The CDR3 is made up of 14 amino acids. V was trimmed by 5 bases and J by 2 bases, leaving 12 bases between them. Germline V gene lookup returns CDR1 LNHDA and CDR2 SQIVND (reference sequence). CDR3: CASSPSQGNYGYTF. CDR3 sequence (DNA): TGTGCCAGTAGTCCCAGCCAGGGAAACTATGGCTACACCTTC.

The CDR3 here is CASSITLGGGSYEQYF. CDR3 nucleotides: TGTGCCAGCAGCATAACCCTGGGAGGGGGATCCTACGAGCAGTACTTC. V gene TRBV7-2 combines with J gene TRBJ2-7, with D perhaps matching TRBD2 (7 bases). This CDR3 has 16 residues. Trimming left V 5 bases short and J 1 base short, with 18 bases between. Looked up from germline, CDR1 is SGHTA and CDR2 is FQGNSA.

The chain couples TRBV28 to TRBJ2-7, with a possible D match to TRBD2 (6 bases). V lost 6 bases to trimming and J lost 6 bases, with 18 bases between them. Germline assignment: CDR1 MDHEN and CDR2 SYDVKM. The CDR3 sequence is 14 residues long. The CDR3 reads CASRTSAEGREQYF. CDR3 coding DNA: TGTGCCAGCAGAACCTCCGCGGAGGGGCGCGAGCAGTACTTC.

Here the CDR3 DNA reads TGTGCCAGCAGCCAAGGCGTTCTCCTAGGTGGAATTTACGAGCAGTACTTC. This gives the protein CASSQGVLLGGIYEQYF. The rearrangement uses TRBV3-1 (or the pseudogene TRBV3-2) and TRBJ2-7; D call uncertain. V lost 1 base and J lost 4, with 20 bases in between. This CDR3 has 17 residues. CDR1 is LGHDT and CDR2 is YNNKEL in the germline V gene (reference sequence).

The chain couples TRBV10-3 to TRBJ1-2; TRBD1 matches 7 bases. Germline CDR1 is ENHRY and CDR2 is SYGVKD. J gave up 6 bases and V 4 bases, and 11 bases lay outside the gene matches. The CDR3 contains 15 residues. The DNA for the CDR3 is TGTGCCATCAGTGGGAGGGGGCAGGGGCGAGATGGCTACACCTTC. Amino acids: CAISGRGQGRDGYTF.

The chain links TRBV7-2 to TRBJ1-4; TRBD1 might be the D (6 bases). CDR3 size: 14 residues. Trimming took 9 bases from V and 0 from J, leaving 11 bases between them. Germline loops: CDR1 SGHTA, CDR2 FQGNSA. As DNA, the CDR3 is TGTGCCAGTGGGGCAGGGGCAACTAATGAAAAACTGTTTTTT. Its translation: CASGAGATNEKLFF.

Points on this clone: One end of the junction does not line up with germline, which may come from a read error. Here the CDR3 DNA reads TGTGCCAGCAGCTTAGTGGAGGGCCGGGGCCACCTTAACTTT. Its translation is CASSLVEGRGHLNF. The chain carries TRBV7-9 and TRBJ1-1, with TRBD1 as a possible D gene (5 bases). This CDR3 is built from 14 residues. Per the germline V gene, CDR1 is SEHNR and CDR2 is FQNEAQ (reference sequence).

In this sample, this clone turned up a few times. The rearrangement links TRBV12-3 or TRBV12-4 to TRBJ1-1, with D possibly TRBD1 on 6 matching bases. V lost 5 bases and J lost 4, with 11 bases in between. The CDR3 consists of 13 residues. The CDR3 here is CASSRQEATEAFF. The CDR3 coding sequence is TGTGCCAGCAGTAGACAGGAGGCCACTGAAGCTTTCTTT.

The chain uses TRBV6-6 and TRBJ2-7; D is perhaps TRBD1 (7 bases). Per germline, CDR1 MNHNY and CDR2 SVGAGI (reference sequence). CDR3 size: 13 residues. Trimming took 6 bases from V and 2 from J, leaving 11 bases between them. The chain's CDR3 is CASRRDRTYEQYF. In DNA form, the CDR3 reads TGTGCCAGCAGGCGGGACAGAACCTACGAGCAGTACTTC.

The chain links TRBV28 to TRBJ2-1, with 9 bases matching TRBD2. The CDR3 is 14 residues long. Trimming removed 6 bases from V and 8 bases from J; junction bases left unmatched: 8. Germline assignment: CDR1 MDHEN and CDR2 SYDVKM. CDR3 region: CASRGLASLDEQFF. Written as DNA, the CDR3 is TGTGCCAGCAGGGGACTAGCCTCCCTGGATGAGCAGTTCTTC.

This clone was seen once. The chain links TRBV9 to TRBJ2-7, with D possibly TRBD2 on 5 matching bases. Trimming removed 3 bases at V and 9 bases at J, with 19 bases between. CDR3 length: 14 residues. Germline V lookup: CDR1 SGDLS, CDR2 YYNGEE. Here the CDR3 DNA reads TGTGCCAGCAGCGAGAGTCCGACGGAGGACGGGCAGTACTTC. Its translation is CASSESPTEDGQYF.

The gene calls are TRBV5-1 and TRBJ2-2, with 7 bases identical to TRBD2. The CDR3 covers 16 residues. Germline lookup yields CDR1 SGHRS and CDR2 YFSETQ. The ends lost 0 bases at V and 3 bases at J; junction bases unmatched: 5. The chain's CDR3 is CASSLGVLADTGELFF. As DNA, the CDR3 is TGCGCCAGCAGCTTGGGGGTCCTAGCGGACACCGGGGAGCTGTTTTTT.

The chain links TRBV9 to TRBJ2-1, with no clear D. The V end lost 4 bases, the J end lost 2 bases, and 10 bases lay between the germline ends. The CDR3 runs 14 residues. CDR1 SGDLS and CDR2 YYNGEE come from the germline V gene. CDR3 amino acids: CASSIYGPYNEQFF. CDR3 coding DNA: TGTGCCAGCAGCATTTATGGGCCCTACAATGAGCAGTTCTTC.

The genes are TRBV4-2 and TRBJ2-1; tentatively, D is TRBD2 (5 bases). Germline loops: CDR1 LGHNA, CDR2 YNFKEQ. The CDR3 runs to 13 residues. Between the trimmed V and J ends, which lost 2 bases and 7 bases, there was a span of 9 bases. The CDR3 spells CASSQPRTNEQFF. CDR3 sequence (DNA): TGTGCCAGCAGCCAACCGCGGACTAATGAGCAGTTCTTC.

Here the CDR3 DNA reads TGTGCCAGCAGTCGAACTACCGGACTAGCGGAGACCTACGAGCAGTACTTC. Translating it yields CASSRTTGLAETYEQYF. The chain uses TRBV5-8 and TRBJ2-7, with 10 bases that match TRBD2. This CDR3 is 17 amino acids long. Unmatched junction bases numbered 13, after V lost 5 bases and J lost 2 bases. Germline loops: CDR1 SGHTS, CDR2 YDEGEE.

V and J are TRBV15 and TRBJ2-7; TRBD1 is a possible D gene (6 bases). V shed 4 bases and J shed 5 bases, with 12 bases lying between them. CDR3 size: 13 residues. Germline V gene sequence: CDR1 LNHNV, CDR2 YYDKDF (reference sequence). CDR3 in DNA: TGTGCCACCAGCAACAGGGTTATCGACGAGCAGTACTTC. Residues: CATSNRVIDEQYF.

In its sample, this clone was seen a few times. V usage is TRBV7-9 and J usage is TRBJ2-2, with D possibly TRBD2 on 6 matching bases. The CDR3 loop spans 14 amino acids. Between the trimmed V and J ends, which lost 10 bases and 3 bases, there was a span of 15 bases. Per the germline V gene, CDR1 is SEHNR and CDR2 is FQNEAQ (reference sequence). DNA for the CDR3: TGTGCCACCGGAGGTAGCGGAGACACCGGGGAGCTGTTTTTT. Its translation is CATGGSGDTGELFF.

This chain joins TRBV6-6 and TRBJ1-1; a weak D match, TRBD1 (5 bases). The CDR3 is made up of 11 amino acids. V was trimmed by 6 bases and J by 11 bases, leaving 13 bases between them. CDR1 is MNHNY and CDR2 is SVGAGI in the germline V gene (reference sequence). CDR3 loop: CASSPAGGAFF. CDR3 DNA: TGTGCCAGCAGCCCTGCGGGGGGTGCTTTCTTT.

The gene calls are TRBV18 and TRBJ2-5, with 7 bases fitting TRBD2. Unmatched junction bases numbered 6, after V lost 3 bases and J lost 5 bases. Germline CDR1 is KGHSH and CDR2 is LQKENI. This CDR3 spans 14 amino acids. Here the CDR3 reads CASSPTSQEETQYF. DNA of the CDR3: TGTGCCAGCTCACCGACTAGCCAGGAGGAGACCCAGTACTTC.

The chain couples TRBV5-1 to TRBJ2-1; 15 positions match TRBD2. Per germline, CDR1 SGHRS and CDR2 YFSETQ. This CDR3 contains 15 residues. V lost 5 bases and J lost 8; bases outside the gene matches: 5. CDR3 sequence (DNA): TGCGCCAGCAGAGGACTAGCGGGAGGGATCGATGAGCAGTTCTTC. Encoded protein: CASRGLAGGIDEQFF.

The CDR3 nucleotides are TGTGCCAGCAGCAAGATTGGACAAGCAAATACGCAGTATTTT. Protein sequence: CASSKIGQANTQYF. The chain combines TRBV28 with TRBJ2-3, with D perhaps matching TRBD1 (5 bases). This CDR3 comprises 14 residues. Germline CDR1 and CDR2: MDHEN and SYDVKM. Trimming removed 6 bases at V and 7 bases at J, with 17 bases between.

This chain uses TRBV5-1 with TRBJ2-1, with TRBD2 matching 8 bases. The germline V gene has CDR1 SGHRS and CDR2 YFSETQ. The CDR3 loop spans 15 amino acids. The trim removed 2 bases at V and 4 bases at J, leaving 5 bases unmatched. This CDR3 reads CASSLIGREYNEQFF. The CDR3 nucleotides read TGCGCCAGCAGCTTAATCGGGAGGGAATACAATGAGCAGTTCTTC.

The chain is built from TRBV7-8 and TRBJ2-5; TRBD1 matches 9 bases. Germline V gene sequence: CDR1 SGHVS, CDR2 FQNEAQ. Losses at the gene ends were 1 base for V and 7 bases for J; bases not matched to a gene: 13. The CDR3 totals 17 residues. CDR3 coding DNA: TGTGCCAGCAGCTTAGGAGAACAGGGGGCCTCCCGGGTGACCCAGTACTTC. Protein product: CASSLGEQGASRVTQYF.

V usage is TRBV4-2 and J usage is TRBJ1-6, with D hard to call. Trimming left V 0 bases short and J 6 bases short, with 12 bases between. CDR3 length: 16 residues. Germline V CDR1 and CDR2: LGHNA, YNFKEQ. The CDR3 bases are TGTGCCAGCAGCCAAGAATCGGGATCGCTTAATTCACCCCTCCACTTT. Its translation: CASSQESGSLNSPLHF.

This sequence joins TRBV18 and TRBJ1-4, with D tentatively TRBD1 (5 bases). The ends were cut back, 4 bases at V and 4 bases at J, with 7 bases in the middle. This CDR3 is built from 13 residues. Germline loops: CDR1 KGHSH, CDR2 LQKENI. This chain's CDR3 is CASSLTDNEKLFF. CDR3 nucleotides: TGTGCCAGCTCACTGACAGATAATGAAAAACTGTTTTTT.

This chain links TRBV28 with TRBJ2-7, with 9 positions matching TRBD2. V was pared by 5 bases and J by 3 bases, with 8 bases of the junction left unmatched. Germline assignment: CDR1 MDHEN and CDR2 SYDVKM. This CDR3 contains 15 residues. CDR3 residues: CASSPSGTEGYEQYF. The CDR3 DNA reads TGTGCCAGCAGTCCTAGCGGGACGGAGGGCTACGAGCAGTACTTC. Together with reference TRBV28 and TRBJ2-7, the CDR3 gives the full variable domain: DVKVTQSSRYLVKRTGEKVFLECVQDMDHENMFWYRQDPGLGLRLIYFSYDVKMKEKGDIPEGYSVSREKKERFSLILESASTNQTSMYLCASSPSGTEGYEQYFGPGTRLTVT.

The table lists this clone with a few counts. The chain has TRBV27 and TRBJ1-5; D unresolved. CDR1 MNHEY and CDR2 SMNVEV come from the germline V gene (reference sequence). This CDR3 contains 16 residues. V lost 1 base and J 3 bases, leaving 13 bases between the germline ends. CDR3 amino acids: CASSLLADGNNQPQHF. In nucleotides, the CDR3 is TGTGCCAGCAGTTTATTGGCAGACGGGAACAATCAGCCCCAGCATTTT.

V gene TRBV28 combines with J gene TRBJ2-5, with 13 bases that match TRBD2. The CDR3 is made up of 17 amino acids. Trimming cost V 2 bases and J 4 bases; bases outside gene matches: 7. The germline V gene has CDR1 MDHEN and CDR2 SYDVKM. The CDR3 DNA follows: TGTGCCAGCAGTTTAACTAGCGGGAGGGGACCATCAGAGACCCAGTACTTC. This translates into CASSLTSGRGPSETQYF.